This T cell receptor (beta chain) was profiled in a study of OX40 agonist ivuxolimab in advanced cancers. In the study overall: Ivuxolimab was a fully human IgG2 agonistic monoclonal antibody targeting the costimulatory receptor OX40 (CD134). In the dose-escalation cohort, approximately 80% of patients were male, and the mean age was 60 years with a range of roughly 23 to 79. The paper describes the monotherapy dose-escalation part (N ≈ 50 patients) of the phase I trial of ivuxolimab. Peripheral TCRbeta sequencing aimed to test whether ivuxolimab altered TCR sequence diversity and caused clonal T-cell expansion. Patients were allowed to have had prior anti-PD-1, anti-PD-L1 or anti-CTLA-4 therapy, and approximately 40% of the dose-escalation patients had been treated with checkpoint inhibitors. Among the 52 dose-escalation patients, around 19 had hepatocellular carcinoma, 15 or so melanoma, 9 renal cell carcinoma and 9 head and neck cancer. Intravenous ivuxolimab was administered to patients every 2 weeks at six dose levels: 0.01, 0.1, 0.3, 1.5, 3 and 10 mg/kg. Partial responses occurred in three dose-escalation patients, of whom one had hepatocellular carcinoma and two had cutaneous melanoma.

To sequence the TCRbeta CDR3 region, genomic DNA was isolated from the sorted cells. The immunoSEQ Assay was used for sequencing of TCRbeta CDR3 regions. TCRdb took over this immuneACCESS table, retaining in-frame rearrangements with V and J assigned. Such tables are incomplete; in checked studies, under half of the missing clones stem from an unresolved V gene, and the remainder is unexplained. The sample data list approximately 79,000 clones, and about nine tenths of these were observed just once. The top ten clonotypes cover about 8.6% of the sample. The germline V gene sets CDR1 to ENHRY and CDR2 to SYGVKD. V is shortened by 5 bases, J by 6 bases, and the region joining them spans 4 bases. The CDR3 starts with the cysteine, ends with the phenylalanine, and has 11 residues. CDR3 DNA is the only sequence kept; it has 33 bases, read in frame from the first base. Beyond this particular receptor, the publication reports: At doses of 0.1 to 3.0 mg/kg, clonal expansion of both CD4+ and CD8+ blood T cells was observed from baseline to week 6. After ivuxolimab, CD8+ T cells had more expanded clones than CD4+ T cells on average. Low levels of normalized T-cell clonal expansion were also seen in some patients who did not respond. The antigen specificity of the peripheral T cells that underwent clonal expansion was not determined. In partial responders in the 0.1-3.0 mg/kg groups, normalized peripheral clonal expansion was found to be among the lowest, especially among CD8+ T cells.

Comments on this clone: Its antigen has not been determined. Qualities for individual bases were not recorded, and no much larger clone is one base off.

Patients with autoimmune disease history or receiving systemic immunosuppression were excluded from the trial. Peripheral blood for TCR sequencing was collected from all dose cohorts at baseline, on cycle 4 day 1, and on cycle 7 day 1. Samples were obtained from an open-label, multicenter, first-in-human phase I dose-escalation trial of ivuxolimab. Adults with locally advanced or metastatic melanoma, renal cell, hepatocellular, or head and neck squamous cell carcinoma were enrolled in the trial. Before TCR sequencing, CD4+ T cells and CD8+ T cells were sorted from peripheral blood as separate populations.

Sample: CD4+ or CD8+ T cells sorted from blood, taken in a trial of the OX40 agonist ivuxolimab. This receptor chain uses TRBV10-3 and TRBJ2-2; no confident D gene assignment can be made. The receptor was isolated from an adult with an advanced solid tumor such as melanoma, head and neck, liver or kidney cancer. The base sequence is TGTGCCATCAGTCCAGCCGGGGAGCTGTTTTTT. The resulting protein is CAISPAGELFF.